These T cell receptor beta chains were read from a single sample in a study of control samples from healthy donors and cancer patients. TCRdb keeps only in-frame clones here, not all; method: immunoSEQ multiplex PCR. Among 100,000 to 150,000 clones, roughly nine tenths were seen once, and the ten largest hold about 1.8%. Sequenced input: blood. The source is a young man in good health. Each CDR3 is given with its conserved first and last residue. A D gene is named only where the DNA matches it firmly. Size is stated for part of the rows, as once, few or many counts, or as a class when the clone is expanded.

size,V,J,D,CDR3,DNA
-,TRBV28,TRBJ2-7,TRBD1,CASSSPGQGSYEQYF,TGTGCCAGCAGTTCCCCCGGACAGGGGTCCTACGAGCAGTACTTC
few,TRBV5-1,TRBJ2-1,TRBD2,CASSLVLAGGYDEQFF,TGCGCCAGCAGCTTGGTACTAGCGGGAGGGTACGATGAGCAGTTCTTC
-,TRBV7-8,TRBJ1-2,-,CASSPGSYGYTF,TGTGCCAGCAGCCCAGGGTCTTATGGCTACACCTTC
-,TRBV30,TRBJ2-5,-,CAWSEVFREQGGREAQYF,TGTGCCTGGAGTGAGGTGTTCAGGGAACAAGGTGGAAGAGAGGCCCAGTACTTC
-,TRBV24-1,TRBJ2-5,-,CATSDLGQGTQYF,TGTGCCACCAGTGATTTGGGTCAAGGGACCCAGTACTTC
-,TRBV6-4,TRBJ2-3,-,CASSEKDSTDTQYF,TGTGCCAGCAGTGAAAAGGACAGCACAGATACGCAGTATTTT
-,TRBV7-2,TRBJ2-7,-,CASSSRRTDPYEQYF,TGTGCCAGCAGCTCCAGGAGGACAGATCCCTACGAGCAGTACTTC
-,TRBV11-2,TRBJ2-1,-,CASSLVGSGKGYNEQFF,TGTGCCAGCAGCTTAGTCGGGTCAGGGAAAGGCTACAATGAGCAGTTCTTC
-,TRBV10-1,TRBJ2-2,TRBD2,CASRSSSGGTSTGELFF,TGCGCCAGCAGGAGCTCTAGCGGGGGTACGAGCACCGGGGAGCTGTTTTTT
-,TRBV29-1,TRBJ2-3,-,CSISRGGDTQYF,TGCAGCATCTCCAGGGGGGGGGATACGCAGTATTTT
-,TRBV9,TRBJ1-1,TRBD1,CASSPPDRDQNTEAFF,TGTGCCAGCAGCCCCCCGGACAGGGATCAGAACACTGAAGCTTTCTTT
-,TRBV28,TRBJ2-7,TRBD1,CASSGGQGARYEQYF,TGTGCCAGCAGTGGGGGACAGGGGGCGAGGTACGAGCAGTACTTC
-,TRBV3-1/TRBV3-2,TRBJ1-6,-,CASSPRVYNSPLHF,TGTGCCAGCAGCCCCAGGGTCTATAATTCACCCCTCCACTTT
-,TRBV10-3,TRBJ1-1,TRBD1,CAISGTRGRRNTEAFF,TGTGCCATCAGTGGAACCAGGGGGCGGAGGAACACTGAAGCTTTCTTT
-,TRBV12-3/TRBV12-4,TRBJ2-7,-,CASRQGRSYEQYF,TGTGCCAGCAGGCAGGGAAGGAGCTACGAGCAGTACTTC
-,TRBV11-3,TRBJ2-7,-,CASSLTSRNEQYF,TGTGCCAGCAGCTTAACCTCGCGGAACGAGCAGTACTTC
-,TRBV27,TRBJ1-2,TRBD1,CASSGTGVRGINYGYTF,TGTGCCAGCAGTGGGACAGGGGTGCGCGGCATAAACTATGGCTACACCTTC
-,TRBV11-3,TRBJ2-2,-,CASSLRGEGANTGELFF,TGTGCCAGCAGCTTAAGGGGAGAAGGAGCGAACACCGGGGAGCTGTTTTTT
-,TRBV6-1,TRBJ2-1,-,CASSEALGSSRYNEQFF,TGTGCCAGCAGTGAAGCACTAGGCTCGTCGAGGTACAATGAGCAGTTCTTC
-,TRBV5-1,TRBJ2-1,TRBD2,CASFRTSGANEQFF,TGCGCCAGCTTTCGGACTAGCGGGGCCAATGAGCAGTTCTTC
-,TRBV4-1,TRBJ2-1,-,CASSQDHGLRNEQFF,TGCGCCAGCAGCCAAGATCATGGCTTGCGCAATGAGCAGTTCTTC
few,TRBV24-1,TRBJ2-2,-,CATSAGQGIAGELFF,TGTGCCACCAGTGCGGGGCAGGGGATTGCCGGGGAGCTGTTTTTT
-,TRBV6-1,TRBJ2-7,-,CASSEAPDHSYEQYF,TGTGCCAGCAGTGAAGCGCCGGACCACTCCTACGAGCAGTACTTC
-,TRBV10-1,TRBJ2-7,TRBD1,CASGGQGAYEQYF,TGCGCCAGCGGGGGACAGGGGGCATACGAGCAGTACTTC
-,TRBV6-5,TRBJ2-4,-,CASSPGEFGKNIQYF,TGTGCCAGCAGCCCAGGGGAGTTTGGCAAAAACATTCAGTACTTC
-,TRBV6-5,TRBJ2-7,-,CATRDGGRVQYF,TGTGCCACCCGGGACGGCGGTAGGGTGCAGTACTTC
-,TRBV30,TRBJ2-2,TRBD2,CAWSKLAGGNTGELFF,TGTGCCTGGAGTAAGCTAGCGGGAGGTAACACCGGGGAGCTGTTTTTT
-,TRBV7-2,TRBJ2-7,-,CASSLAFTYEQYF,TGTGCCAGCAGCTTAGCCTTCACCTACGAGCAGTACTTC
-,TRBV5-1,TRBJ2-6,TRBD2,CASSGGLAGGRAGLDNVLTF,TGCGCCAGCAGCGGAGGACTAGCGGGAGGGCGTGCGGGTTTAGACAACGTCCTGACTTTC
-,TRBV4-3,TRBJ2-1,TRBD2,CASSQASGGYNEQFF,TGCGCCAGCAGCCAAGCCTCGGGAGGCTACAATGAGCAGTTCTTC
-,TRBV5-1,TRBJ1-4,TRBD1,CASSTRDRGLMSEKLFF,TGCGCCAGCAGCACCCGAGACAGGGGGCTAATGAGTGAAAAACTGTTTTTT
-,TRBV5-1,TRBJ2-7,-,CASSLTPYEQYF,TGCGCCAGCAGCTTGACCCCCTACGAGCAGTACTTC
-,TRBV5-1,TRBJ1-4,-,CASSQRDSGTNEKLFF,TGCGCCAGCAGCCAAAGGGATTCGGGAACTAATGAAAAACTGTTTTTT
-,TRBV28,TRBJ1-1,-,CASRRELNTEAFF,TGTGCCAGCAGGAGAGAGTTGAACACTGAAGCTTTCTTT
-,TRBV5-1,TRBJ2-1,-,CASSLATFNNEQFF,TGCGCCAGCAGCTTGGCCACCTTTAACAATGAGCAGTTCTTC
-,TRBV19,TRBJ1-2,TRBD1,CASTSGTGESNYGYTF,TGTGCCAGTACCTCCGGGACAGGGGAGTCTAACTATGGCTACACCTTC
-,TRBV5-1,TRBJ1-4,TRBD1,CASSIQGVNEKLFF,TGCGCCAGCAGCATACAGGGGGTGAATGAAAAACTGTTTTTT
-,TRBV6-5,TRBJ2-7,-,CAIRLGVREQYF,TGTGCCATCCGCCTAGGGGTCCGCGAGCAGTACTTC
-,TRBV18,TRBJ1-1,TRBD1,CASSLDRVKNTEAFF,TGTGCCAGCTCACTTGACAGGGTAAAAAACACTGAAGCTTTCTTT
-,TRBV18,TRBJ2-6,-,CASSPPAISGANVLTF,TGTGCCAGCTCACCACCGGCGATATCTGGGGCCAACGTCCTGACTTTC
-,TRBV7-9,TRBJ1-2,TRBD1,CASSFRDRGEANYGYTF,TGTGCCAGCAGCTTCCGGGACAGGGGAGAAGCTAACTATGGCTACACCTTC
once,TRBV19,TRBJ1-1,TRBD1,CASSTQQTGTTEAFF,TGTGCCAGTAGTACCCAACAGACAGGGACTACTGAAGCTTTCTTT
-,TRBV5-1,TRBJ2-1,TRBD2,CASSLNGRTLWGLADNEQFF,TGCGCCAGCAGCTTGAACGGGAGGACATTGTGGGGACTAGCGGACAATGAGCAGTTCTTC
-,TRBV19,TRBJ2-1,TRBD2,CASMLRGRGTNNEQFF,TGTGCCAGTATGCTACGCGGGAGGGGGACCAACAATGAGCAGTTCTTC